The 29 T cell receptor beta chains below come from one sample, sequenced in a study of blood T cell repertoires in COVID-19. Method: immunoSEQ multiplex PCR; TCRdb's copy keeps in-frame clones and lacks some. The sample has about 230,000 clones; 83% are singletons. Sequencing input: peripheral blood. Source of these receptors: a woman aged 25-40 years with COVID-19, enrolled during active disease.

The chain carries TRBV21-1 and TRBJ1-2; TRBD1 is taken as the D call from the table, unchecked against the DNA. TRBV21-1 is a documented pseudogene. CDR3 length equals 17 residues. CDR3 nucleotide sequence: TGTGCCAGCAGCAAAGGGGGGCAGGGGGCCCCTAACTATGGCTACACCTTC. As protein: CASSKGGQGAPNYGYTF.

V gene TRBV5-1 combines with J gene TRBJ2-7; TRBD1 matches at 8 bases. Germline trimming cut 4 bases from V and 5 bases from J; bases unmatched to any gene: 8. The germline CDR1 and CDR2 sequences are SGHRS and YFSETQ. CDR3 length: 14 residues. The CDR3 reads CASSLRTGWHEQYF. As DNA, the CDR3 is TGCGCCAGCAGCCTTCGGACAGGGTGGCACGAGCAGTACTTC.

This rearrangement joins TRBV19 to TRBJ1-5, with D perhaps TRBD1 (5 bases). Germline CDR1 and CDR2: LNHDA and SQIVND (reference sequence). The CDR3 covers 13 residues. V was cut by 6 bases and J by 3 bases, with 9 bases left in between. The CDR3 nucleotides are TGTGCCAGTAGGGACACGGCCAATCAGCCCCAGCATTTT. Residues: CASRDTANQPQHF.

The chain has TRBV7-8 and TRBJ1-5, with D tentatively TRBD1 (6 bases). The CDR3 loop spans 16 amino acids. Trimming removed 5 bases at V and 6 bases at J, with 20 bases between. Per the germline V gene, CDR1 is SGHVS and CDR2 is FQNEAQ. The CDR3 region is CASSLLDSGVGQPQHF. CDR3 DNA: TGTGCCAGCAGCCTACTGGACTCAGGGGTGGGTCAGCCCCAGCATTTT.

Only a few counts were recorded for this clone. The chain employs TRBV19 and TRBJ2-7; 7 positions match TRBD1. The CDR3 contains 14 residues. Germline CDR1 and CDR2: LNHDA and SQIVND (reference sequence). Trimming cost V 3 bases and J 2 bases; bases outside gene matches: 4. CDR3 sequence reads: CASSMAGGTYEQYF. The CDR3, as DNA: TGTGCCAGTAGTATGGCAGGGGGAACCTACGAGCAGTACTTC.

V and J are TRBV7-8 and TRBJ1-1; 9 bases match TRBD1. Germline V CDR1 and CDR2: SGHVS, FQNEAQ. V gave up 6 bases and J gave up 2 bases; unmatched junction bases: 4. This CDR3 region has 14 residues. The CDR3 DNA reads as TGTGCCAGCAGGGGGACAGGGCGTAACACTGAAGCTTTCTTT. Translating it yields CASRGTGRNTEAFF.

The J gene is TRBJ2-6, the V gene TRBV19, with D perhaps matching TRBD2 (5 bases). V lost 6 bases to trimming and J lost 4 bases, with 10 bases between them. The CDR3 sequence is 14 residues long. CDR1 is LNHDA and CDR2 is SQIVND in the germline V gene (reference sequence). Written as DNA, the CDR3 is TGTGCCAGTAGCCCGGGATCAGGGGCCAACGTCCTGACTTTC. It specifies CASSPGSGANVLTF.

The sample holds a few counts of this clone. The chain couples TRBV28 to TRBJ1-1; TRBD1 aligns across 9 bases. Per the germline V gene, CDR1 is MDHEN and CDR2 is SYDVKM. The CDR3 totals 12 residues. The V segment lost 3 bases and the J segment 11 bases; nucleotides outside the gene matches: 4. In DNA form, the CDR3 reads TGTGCCAGCAGTTTTGACAGGGGGAAGGCTTTCTTT. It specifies CASSFDRGKAFF.

Here the CDR3 DNA reads TGTGCCAGCAGCTTCAGTGGGGGGGCCGGGAATGAGCAGTTCTTC. Its translation is CASSFSGGAGNEQFF. J is TRBJ2-1 and V is TRBV11-3, with D possibly being TRBD2 (7 bases). Germline V gene data show CDR1 as SGHNT and CDR2 as YENEEA. This CDR3 region has 15 residues. The V and J ends lost 3 bases and 7 bases respectively, with 16 bases between them.

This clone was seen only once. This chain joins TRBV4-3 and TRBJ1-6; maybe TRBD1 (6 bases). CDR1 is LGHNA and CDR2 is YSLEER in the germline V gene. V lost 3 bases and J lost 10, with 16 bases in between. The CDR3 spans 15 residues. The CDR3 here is CASSQTDRSGSPLHF. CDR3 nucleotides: TGCGCCAGCAGCCAGACCGACAGGTCTGGCTCACCCCTCCACTTT.

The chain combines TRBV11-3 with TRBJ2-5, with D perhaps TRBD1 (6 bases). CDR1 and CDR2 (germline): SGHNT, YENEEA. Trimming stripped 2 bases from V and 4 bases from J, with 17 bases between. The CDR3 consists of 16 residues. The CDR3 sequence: CASSLTGTGGSETQYF. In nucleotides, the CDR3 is TGTGCCAGCAGCTTAACAGGGACGGGCGGCTCAGAGACCCAGTACTTC. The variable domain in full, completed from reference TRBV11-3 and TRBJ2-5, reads EAGVVQSPRYKIIEKKQPVAFWCNPISGHNTLYWYLQNLGQGPELLIRYENEEAVDDSQLPKDRFSAERLKGVDSTLKIQPAELGDSAVYLCASSLTGTGGSETQYFGPGTRLLVL.

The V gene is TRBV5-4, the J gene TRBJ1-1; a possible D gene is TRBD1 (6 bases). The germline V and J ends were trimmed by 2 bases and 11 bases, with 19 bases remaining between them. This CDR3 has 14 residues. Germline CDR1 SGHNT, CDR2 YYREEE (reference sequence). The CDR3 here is CASSLRGGAGDAFF. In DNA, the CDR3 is TGTGCCAGCAGCTTAAGAGGGGGGGCGGGCGATGCTTTCTTT.

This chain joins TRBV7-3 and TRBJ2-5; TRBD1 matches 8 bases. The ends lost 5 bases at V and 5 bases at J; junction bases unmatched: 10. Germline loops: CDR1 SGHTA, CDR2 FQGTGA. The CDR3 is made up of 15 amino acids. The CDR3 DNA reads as TGTGCCAGCAGCCTTTCCAGGGGGCCAGGGGAGACCCAGTACTTC. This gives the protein CASSLSRGPGETQYF.

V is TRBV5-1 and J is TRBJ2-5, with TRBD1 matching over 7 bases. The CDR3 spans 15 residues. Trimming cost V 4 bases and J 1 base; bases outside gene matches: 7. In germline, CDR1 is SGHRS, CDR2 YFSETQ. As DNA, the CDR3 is TGCGCCAGCAGCCCTGGACAGGCGCCCCAAGAGACCCAGTACTTC. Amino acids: CASSPGQAPQETQYF. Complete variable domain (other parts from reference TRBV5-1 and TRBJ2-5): KAGVTQTPRYLIKTRGQQVTLSCSPISGHRSVSWYQQTPGQGLQFLFEYFSETQRNKGNFPGRFSGRQFSNSRSEMNVSTLELGDSALYLCASSPGQAPQETQYFGPGTRLLVL.

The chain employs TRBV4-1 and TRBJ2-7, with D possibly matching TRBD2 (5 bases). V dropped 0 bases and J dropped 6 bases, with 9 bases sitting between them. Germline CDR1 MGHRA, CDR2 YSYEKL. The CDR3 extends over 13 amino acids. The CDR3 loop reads CASSQERVSEQYF. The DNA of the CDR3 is TGCGCCAGCAGCCAAGAGCGGGTCTCCGAGCAGTACTTC.

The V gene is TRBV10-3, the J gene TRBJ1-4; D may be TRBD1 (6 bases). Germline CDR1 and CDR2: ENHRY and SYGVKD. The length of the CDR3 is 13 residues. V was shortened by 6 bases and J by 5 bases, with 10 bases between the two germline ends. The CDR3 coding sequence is TGTGCCATCAGGGGGCAGGGGAATGAAAAACTGTTTTTT. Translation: CAIRGQGNEKLFF.

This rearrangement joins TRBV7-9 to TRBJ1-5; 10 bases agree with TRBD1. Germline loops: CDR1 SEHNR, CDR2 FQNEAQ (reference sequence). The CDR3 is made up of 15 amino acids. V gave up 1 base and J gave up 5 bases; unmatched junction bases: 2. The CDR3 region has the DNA TGTGCCAGCAGCTTAGAGACAGGGGGCTATCAGCCCCAGCATTTT. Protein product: CASSLETGGYQPQHF. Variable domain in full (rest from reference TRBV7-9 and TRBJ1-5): DTGVSQNPRHKITKRGQNVTFRCDPISEHNRLYWYRQTLGQGPEFLTYFQNEAQLEKSRLLSDRFSAERPKGSFSTLEIQRTEQGDSAMYLCASSLETGGYQPQHFGDGTRLSIL.

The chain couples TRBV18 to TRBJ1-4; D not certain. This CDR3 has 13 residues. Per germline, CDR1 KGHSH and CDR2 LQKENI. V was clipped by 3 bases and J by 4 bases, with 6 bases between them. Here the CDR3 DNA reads TGTGCCAGCTCACCGCGACTTAATGAAAAACTGTTTTTT. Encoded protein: CASSPRLNEKLFF.

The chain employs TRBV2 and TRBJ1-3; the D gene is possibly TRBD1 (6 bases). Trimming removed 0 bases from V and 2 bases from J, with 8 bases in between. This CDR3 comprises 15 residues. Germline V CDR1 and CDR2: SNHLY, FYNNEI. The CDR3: CASSEAQGTGNTIYF. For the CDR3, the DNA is TGTGCCAGCAGTGAAGCACAGGGAACTGGAAACACCATATATTTT.

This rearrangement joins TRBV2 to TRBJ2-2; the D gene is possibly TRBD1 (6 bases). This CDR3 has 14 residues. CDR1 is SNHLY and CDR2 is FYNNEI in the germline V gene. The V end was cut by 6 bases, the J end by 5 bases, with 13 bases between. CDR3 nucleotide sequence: TGTGCCAGCAGGGGGTTAAGGGGGACCGGGGAGCTGTTTTTT. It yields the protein CASRGLRGTGELFF.

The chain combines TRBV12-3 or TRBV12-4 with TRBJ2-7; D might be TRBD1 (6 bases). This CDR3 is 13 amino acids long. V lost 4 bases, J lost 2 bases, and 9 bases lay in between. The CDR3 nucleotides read TGTGCCAGCAGTTCCAGGACAGCCTACGAGCAGTACTTC. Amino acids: CASSSRTAYEQYF.

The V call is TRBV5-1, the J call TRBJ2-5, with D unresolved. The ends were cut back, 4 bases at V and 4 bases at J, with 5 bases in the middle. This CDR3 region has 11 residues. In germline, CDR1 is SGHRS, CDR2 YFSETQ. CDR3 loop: CASSLSETQYF. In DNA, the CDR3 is TGCGCCAGCAGCCTATCAGAGACCCAGTACTTC.

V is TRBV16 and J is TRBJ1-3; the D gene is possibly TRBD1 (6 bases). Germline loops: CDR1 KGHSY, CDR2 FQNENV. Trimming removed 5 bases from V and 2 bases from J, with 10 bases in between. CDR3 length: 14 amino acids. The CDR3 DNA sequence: TGTGCCAGCAGCTTTCAGGGGCCTGGAAACACCATATATTTT. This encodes CASSFQGPGNTIYF.

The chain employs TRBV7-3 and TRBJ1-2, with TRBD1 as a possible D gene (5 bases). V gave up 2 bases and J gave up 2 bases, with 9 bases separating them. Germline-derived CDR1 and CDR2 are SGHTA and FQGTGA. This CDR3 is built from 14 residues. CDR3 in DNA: TGTGCCAGCAGCTTATTTGCAGGGAACTATGGCTACACCTTC. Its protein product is CASSLFAGNYGYTF.

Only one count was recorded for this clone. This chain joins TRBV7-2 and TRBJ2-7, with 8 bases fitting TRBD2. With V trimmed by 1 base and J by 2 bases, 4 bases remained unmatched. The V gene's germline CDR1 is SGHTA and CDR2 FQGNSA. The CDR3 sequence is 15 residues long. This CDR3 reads CASSLVRGLAYEQYF. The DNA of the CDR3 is TGTGCCAGCAGCTTAGTTCGGGGACTAGCCTACGAGCAGTACTTC.

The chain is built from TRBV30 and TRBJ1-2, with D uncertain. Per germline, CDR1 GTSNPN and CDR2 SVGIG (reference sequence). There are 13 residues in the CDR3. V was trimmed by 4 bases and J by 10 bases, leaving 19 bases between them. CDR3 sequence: CAWTFASLGVYTF. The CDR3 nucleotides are TGTGCCTGGACATTCGCGAGTCTCGGGGTCTACACCTTC. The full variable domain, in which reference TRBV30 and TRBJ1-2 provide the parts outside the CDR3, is SQTIHQWPATLVQPVGSPLSLECTVEGTSNPNLYWYRQAAGRGLQLLFYSVGIGQISSEVPQNLSASRPQDRQFILSSKKLLLSDSGFYLCAWTFASLGVYTFGSGTRLTVV.

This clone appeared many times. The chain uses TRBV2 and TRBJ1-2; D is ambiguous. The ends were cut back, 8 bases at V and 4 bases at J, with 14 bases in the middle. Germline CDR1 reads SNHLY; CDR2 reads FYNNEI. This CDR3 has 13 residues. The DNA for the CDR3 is TGTGCCAGCGGTAGGGAGAAGGGCTATGGCTACACCTTC. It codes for CASGREKGYGYTF. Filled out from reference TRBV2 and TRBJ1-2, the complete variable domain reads EPEVTQTPSHQVTQMGQEVILRCVPISNHLYFYWYRQILGQKVEFLVSFYNNEISEKSEIFDDQFSVERPDGSNFTLKIRSTKLEDSAMYFCASGREKGYGYTFGSGTRLTVV.

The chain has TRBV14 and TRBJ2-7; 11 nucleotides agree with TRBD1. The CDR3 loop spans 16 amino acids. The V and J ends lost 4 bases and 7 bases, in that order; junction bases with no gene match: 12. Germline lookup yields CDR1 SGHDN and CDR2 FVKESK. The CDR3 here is CASSLNPGTGGEEQYF. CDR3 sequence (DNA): TGTGCCAGCAGCCTAAACCCCGGGACAGGGGGAGAGGAGCAGTACTTC.

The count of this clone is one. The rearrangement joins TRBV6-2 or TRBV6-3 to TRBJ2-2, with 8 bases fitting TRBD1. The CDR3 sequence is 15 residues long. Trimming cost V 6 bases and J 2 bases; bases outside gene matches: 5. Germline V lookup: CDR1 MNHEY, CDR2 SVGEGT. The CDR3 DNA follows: TGTGCCAGCAGCACCGGACAGGGAAACACCGGGGAGCTGTTTTTT. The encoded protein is CASSTGQGNTGELFF.